The present TCR beta chain was sequenced within a study of blood T cells in healthy people across ages. Using a J-beta primer mix together with a sample-barcoded 5' primer, a second PCR was run for 7 to 11 cycles. TCRdb itself ran the 5' RACE reads through MiXCR, one entry per CDR3 protein. Of over 1.5 million distinct CDR3 sequences listed, around 48% are singletons. Trimming left V 5 bases short and J 7 bases short, with 20 bases between. The CDR3 runs to 15 residues. Per the germline V gene, CDR1 is SGHVS and CDR2 is FNYEAQ. The chain couples TRBV7-6 to TRBJ1-2; tentative D call: TRBD1 (6 bases). The source is a woman aged 40 to 50 in good health. Material: blood. For the CDR3, the DNA is TGTGCCAGCAGCCCGAGTACAGGGTCAATTGGTGGCTACACCTTC. Residues: CASSPSTGSIGGYTF.